This is a list of T cell receptor beta chains from one sample in a study of control samples from healthy donors and cancer patients. Sequencing was performed with immunoSEQ multiplex PCR; in TCRdb, only in-frame clones are kept and a portion is missing. The sample records about 75,000 clones, roughly 94% being singletons. Sequencing input: blood. These receptors all stem from a woman aged 40 to 50 in good health. Both conserved end residues are part of each CDR3. The order of the fields is V gene, J gene, clone size, CDR3 length, D gene, CDR3 DNA, CDR3 protein. A D gene is named only where the DNA matches it firmly. Size tells how often a clone was seen (once, few, many) or the class of an expanded clone, and some rows leave it out.

v_call: TRBV11-3; j_call: TRBJ2-1; clone_size: .; cdr3_length: 13; d_call: .; cdr3_nt: TGTGCCAGCAGCCTAGCGAGATACAATGAGCAGTTCTTC; cdr3_aa: CASSLARYNEQFF
v_call: TRBV28; j_call: TRBJ1-5; clone_size: .; cdr3_length: 14; d_call: .; cdr3_nt: TGTGCCAGCAGTTTGGGGGGGAGGAATCAGCCCCAGCATTTT; cdr3_aa: CASSLGGRNQPQHF
v_call: TRBV5-8; j_call: TRBJ2-2; clone_size: once; cdr3_length: 15; d_call: .; cdr3_nt: TGTGCCAGCAGCCAAATAGGCAGGGCCACCGGGGAGCTGTTTTTT; cdr3_aa: CASSQIGRATGELFF
v_call: TRBV4-2; j_call: TRBJ1-5; clone_size: few; cdr3_length: 14; d_call: .; cdr3_nt: TGTGCCAGCAGCCAGGGGCAGGGGAATCAGCCCCAGCATTTT; cdr3_aa: CASSQGQGNQPQHF
v_call: TRBV4-3; j_call: TRBJ1-5; clone_size: .; cdr3_length: 15; d_call: TRBD1; cdr3_nt: TGCGCCAGCAGCCCAGGACAGGGATCTATTCAGCCCCAGCATTTT; cdr3_aa: CASSPGQGSIQPQHF
v_call: TRBV5-1; j_call: TRBJ2-7; clone_size: .; cdr3_length: 16; d_call: .; cdr3_nt: TGCGCCAGCAGCTTGGCGGGGGGCGCCGGGGGTTACGAGCAGTACTTC; cdr3_aa: CASSLAGGAGGYEQYF
v_call: TRBV2; j_call: TRBJ1-1; clone_size: .; cdr3_length: 13; d_call: .; cdr3_nt: TGTGCCAGCAGTGAAGGTCTCGATGGGGAAGCTTTCTTT; cdr3_aa: CASSEGLDGEAFF
v_call: TRBV2; j_call: TRBJ2-5; clone_size: .; cdr3_length: 16; d_call: TRBD2; cdr3_nt: TGTGCCAGCAGTGAAAGGGGCCTAGCGGGAGGGGAGACCCAGTACTTC; cdr3_aa: CASSERGLAGGETQYF
v_call: TRBV6-1; j_call: TRBJ1-4; clone_size: medium-sized; cdr3_length: 15; d_call: TRBD1; cdr3_nt: TGTGCCAGCAGTGAAGAGACAGGGGGCAGTGAAAAACTGTTTTTT; cdr3_aa: CASSEETGGSEKLFF
v_call: TRBV12-3/TRBV12-4; j_call: TRBJ1-1; clone_size: .; cdr3_length: 13; d_call: .; cdr3_nt: TGTGCCAGCACCCGGGGGGTGCACACTGAAGCTTTCTTT; cdr3_aa: CASTRGVHTEAFF
v_call: TRBV14; j_call: TRBJ1-4; clone_size: .; cdr3_length: 14; d_call: .; cdr3_nt: TGTGCCAGCAGCCTCATGGCGGGGGGCGAAAAACTGTTTTTT; cdr3_aa: CASSLMAGGEKLFF
v_call: TRBV30; j_call: TRBJ1-6; clone_size: .; cdr3_length: 16; d_call: .; cdr3_nt: TGTGCCTGGAGTGCTCTACAGGAGTTCTTTAATTCACCCCTCCACTTT; cdr3_aa: CAWSALQEFFNSPLHF
v_call: TRBV4-3; j_call: TRBJ2-2; clone_size: .; cdr3_length: 16; d_call: .; cdr3_nt: TGCGCCAGCAGCCAAGAAATCGGGGTAAACACCGGGGAGCTGTTTTTT; cdr3_aa: CASSQEIGVNTGELFF
v_call: TRBV5-1; j_call: TRBJ2-5; clone_size: once; cdr3_length: 14; d_call: .; cdr3_nt: TGCGCCAGCAGCTTAACGTTGGGGGCTCAGACCCAGTACTTC; cdr3_aa: CASSLTLGAQTQYF
v_call: TRBV7-9; j_call: TRBJ2-1; clone_size: .; cdr3_length: 18; d_call: .; cdr3_nt: TGTGCCAGCATCCCAGGGGACTCCTTAGAACCTGCCTACAATGAGCAGTTCTTC; cdr3_aa: CASIPGDSLEPAYNEQFF
v_call: TRBV6-2/TRBV6-3; j_call: TRBJ2-1; clone_size: .; cdr3_length: 17; d_call: TRBD2; cdr3_nt: TGTGCCAGCAGTTACTCCCCGCGCGGGGGGATTTACAATGAGCAGTTCTTC; cdr3_aa: CASSYSPRGGIYNEQFF
v_call: TRBV5-1; j_call: TRBJ2-1; clone_size: .; cdr3_length: 11; d_call: .; cdr3_nt: TGCGCCAGCAGCAATTACAATGAGCAGTTCTTC; cdr3_aa: CASSNYNEQFF
v_call: TRBV6-5; j_call: TRBJ1-2; clone_size: .; cdr3_length: 14; d_call: .; cdr3_nt: TGTGCCAGCAGCGCGGTACAGGGCCCGGGGGGCTACACCTTC; cdr3_aa: CASSAVQGPGGYTF
v_call: TRBV5-1; j_call: TRBJ2-2; clone_size: .; cdr3_length: 15; d_call: .; cdr3_nt: TGCGCCAGCACCAGTTACCCAGAAACGACCGGGGAGCTGTTTTTT; cdr3_aa: CASTSYPETTGELFF
v_call: TRBV7-9; j_call: TRBJ1-5; clone_size: once; cdr3_length: 15; d_call: .; cdr3_nt: TGTGCCAGCAGCCCCCGGGGGCAGGGGAGGAGGGCCCAGCATTTT; cdr3_aa: CASSPRGQGRRAQHF
v_call: TRBV10-2; j_call: TRBJ1-1; clone_size: .; cdr3_length: 11; d_call: .; cdr3_nt: TGCGCCAGCGCGGCCAACACTGAAGCTTTCTTT; cdr3_aa: CASAANTEAFF
v_call: TRBV19; j_call: TRBJ2-1; clone_size: few; cdr3_length: 12; d_call: .; cdr3_nt: TGTGCCAGTAGTTTCTTAATCAATGAGCAGTTCTTC; cdr3_aa: CASSFLINEQFF
v_call: TRBV6-5; j_call: TRBJ1-4; clone_size: .; cdr3_length: 13; d_call: TRBD1; cdr3_nt: TGTGCCAGCACGGACAGGGCTGATGAAAAACTGTTTTTT; cdr3_aa: CASTDRADEKLFF
v_call: TRBV2; j_call: TRBJ2-1; clone_size: .; cdr3_length: 13; d_call: .; cdr3_nt: TGTGCCAGCATACCCGGGGCTTCGCATGAGCAGTTCTTC; cdr3_aa: CASIPGASHEQFF
v_call: TRBV4-1; j_call: TRBJ2-3; clone_size: .; cdr3_length: 16; d_call: .; cdr3_nt: TGCGCCAGCAGCCAAGAAACCAGGGAAGGGTTATATACGCAGTATTTT; cdr3_aa: CASSQETREGLYTQYF
v_call: TRBV7-8; j_call: TRBJ2-3; clone_size: .; cdr3_length: 15; d_call: .; cdr3_nt: TGTGCCAGCAGCTTAGGCGGGAAGGGTGCAGATACGCAGTATTTT; cdr3_aa: CASSLGGKGADTQYF
v_call: TRBV6-2/TRBV6-3; j_call: TRBJ2-3; clone_size: .; cdr3_length: 13; d_call: .; cdr3_nt: TGTGCCAGCAGTTCGGGGGGCCCGGATACGCAGTATTTT; cdr3_aa: CASSSGGPDTQYF
v_call: TRBV10-3; j_call: TRBJ2-7; clone_size: .; cdr3_length: 13; d_call: .; cdr3_nt: TGTGCCATCACCCCTGGGGGCGCGGGGGAGCAGTACTTC; cdr3_aa: CAITPGGAGEQYF
v_call: TRBV5-1; j_call: TRBJ1-1; clone_size: .; cdr3_length: 13; d_call: .; cdr3_nt: TGCGCCAGCAGCCCTCAAGGGGTCACTGAAGCTTTCTTT; cdr3_aa: CASSPQGVTEAFF
v_call: TRBV6-8; j_call: TRBJ1-1; clone_size: once; cdr3_length: 14; d_call: TRBD1; cdr3_nt: TGTGCCAGCAGGGTACTGGACAGGGTGCCTGAAGCTTTCTTT; cdr3_aa: CASRVLDRVPEAFF
v_call: TRBV7-9; j_call: TRBJ2-7; clone_size: .; cdr3_length: 15; d_call: .; cdr3_nt: TGTGCCAGCAGACCTGACAGGTTGAGCTCCTACGAGCAGTACTTC; cdr3_aa: CASRPDRLSSYEQYF
v_call: TRBV4-2; j_call: TRBJ2-6; clone_size: .; cdr3_length: 16; d_call: .; cdr3_nt: TGTGCCAGCAGCCCAGAGGGTAGCTCTGGGGCCAACGTCCTGACTTTC; cdr3_aa: CASSPEGSSGANVLTF
v_call: TRBV7-9; j_call: TRBJ2-1; clone_size: .; cdr3_length: 15; d_call: TRBD2; cdr3_nt: TGTGCCAGCAGCTTATGGTTAGCGGGGGGACATGAGCAGTTCTTC; cdr3_aa: CASSLWLAGGHEQFF
v_call: TRBV14; j_call: TRBJ2-2; clone_size: .; cdr3_length: 14; d_call: TRBD1; cdr3_nt: TGTGCCAGCCGAGACAGGGTACCCACCGGGGAGCTGTTTTTT; cdr3_aa: CASRDRVPTGELFF
v_call: TRBV5-4; j_call: TRBJ2-2; clone_size: .; cdr3_length: 12; d_call: .; cdr3_nt: TGTGCCAGCAGCTTGGAAGCGAGGGAGCTGTTTTTT; cdr3_aa: CASSLEARELFF
v_call: TRBV28; j_call: TRBJ2-2; clone_size: once; cdr3_length: 14; d_call: .; cdr3_nt: TGTGCCAGCAGTCTCTCGGCTGGCACCGGGGAGCTGTTTTTT; cdr3_aa: CASSLSAGTGELFF
v_call: TRBV19; j_call: TRBJ2-3; clone_size: .; cdr3_length: 16; d_call: TRBD2; cdr3_nt: TGTGCCAGTAGTGTGGGACTAGCACGTAGCACAGATACGCAGTATTTT; cdr3_aa: CASSVGLARSTDTQYF
v_call: TRBV11-2; j_call: TRBJ2-7; clone_size: .; cdr3_length: 13; d_call: TRBD2; cdr3_nt: TGTGCCAGCCAAGGACTAGCGGACTACGAGCAGTACTTC; cdr3_aa: CASQGLADYEQYF
v_call: TRBV30; j_call: TRBJ1-2; clone_size: .; cdr3_length: 11; d_call: .; cdr3_nt: TGTGCCTGGGGACTTAACTATGGCTACACCTTC; cdr3_aa: CAWGLNYGYTF
v_call: TRBV19; j_call: TRBJ2-3; clone_size: .; cdr3_length: 14; d_call: .; cdr3_nt: TGTGCCAGTAGTATTCGGGGGAACACAGATACGCAGTATTTT; cdr3_aa: CASSIRGNTDTQYF
v_call: TRBV6-6; j_call: TRBJ2-7; clone_size: .; cdr3_length: 12; d_call: TRBD1; cdr3_nt: TGTGCCAGCGGGGACAGACTTTACGAGCAGTACTTC; cdr3_aa: CASGDRLYEQYF
v_call: TRBV5-1; j_call: TRBJ1-1; clone_size: .; cdr3_length: 15; d_call: .; cdr3_nt: TGCGCCAGCAGCTTGGCGACAGCTATGAACACTGAAGCTTTCTTT; cdr3_aa: CASSLATAMNTEAFF
v_call: TRBV9; j_call: TRBJ1-2; clone_size: .; cdr3_length: 14; d_call: .; cdr3_nt: TGTGCCAGCTCGATGGAGGGTTGGTCCTATGGCTACACCTTC; cdr3_aa: CASSMEGWSYGYTF
v_call: TRBV5-6; j_call: TRBJ1-6; clone_size: .; cdr3_length: 15; d_call: TRBD1; cdr3_nt: TGTGCCAGCAGCTTAATTCCGGGACAGTCCTCACCCCTCCACTTT; cdr3_aa: CASSLIPGQSSPLHF
v_call: TRBV5-5; j_call: TRBJ2-1; clone_size: once; cdr3_length: 16; d_call: TRBD2; cdr3_nt: TGTGCCAGCAGCTTGGCGTGGGCTAGCGGGTACAATGAGCAGTTCTTC; cdr3_aa: CASSLAWASGYNEQFF
v_call: TRBV11-2; j_call: TRBJ2-5; clone_size: .; cdr3_length: 18; d_call: TRBD2; cdr3_nt: TGTGCCAGCAGCTTAGAGCTATTAATGTCTGGGACTAGCCTGACCCAGTACTTC; cdr3_aa: CASSLELLMSGTSLTQYF
v_call: TRBV27; j_call: TRBJ1-1; clone_size: .; cdr3_length: 16; d_call: TRBD1; cdr3_nt: TGTGCCAGCACCTTTATTGTGGACAGGGGGCGAACTGAAGCTTTCTTT; cdr3_aa: CASTFIVDRGRTEAFF
v_call: TRBV30; j_call: TRBJ1-1; clone_size: .; cdr3_length: 11; d_call: .; cdr3_nt: TGTGCCTGGAGTGAGCAGATACAAGCTTTCTTT; cdr3_aa: CAWSEQIQAFF
v_call: TRBV28; j_call: TRBJ2-2; clone_size: few; cdr3_length: 16; d_call: .; cdr3_nt: TGTGCCAGCGCCGGCATCCCTACCGATGGCGGCGGGGAGCTGTTTTTT; cdr3_aa: CASAGIPTDGGGELFF
v_call: TRBV6-5; j_call: TRBJ2-2; clone_size: .; cdr3_length: 16; d_call: .; cdr3_nt: TGTGCCAGCAGTTACTCCCCAGCGGAGGACACCGGGGAGCTGTTTTTT; cdr3_aa: CASSYSPAEDTGELFF
v_call: TRBV5-6; j_call: TRBJ2-2; clone_size: .; cdr3_length: 14; d_call: TRBD1; cdr3_nt: TGTGCCAGCAGCTTCGGGCAGGGGGTCGGGGAGCTGTTTTTT; cdr3_aa: CASSFGQGVGELFF
v_call: TRBV9; j_call: TRBJ1-1; clone_size: .; cdr3_length: 14; d_call: .; cdr3_nt: TGTGCCAGCAGCGGCCGGACGGTGAACACTGAAGCTTTCTTT; cdr3_aa: CASSGRTVNTEAFF
v_call: TRBV4-3; j_call: TRBJ2-2; clone_size: .; cdr3_length: 15; d_call: .; cdr3_nt: TGCGCCAGCAGCCAAGATCTCATAGACACCGGGGAGCTGTTTTTT; cdr3_aa: CASSQDLIDTGELFF
v_call: TRBV30; j_call: TRBJ2-7; clone_size: .; cdr3_length: 13; d_call: .; cdr3_nt: TGTGCCTGGAGTGCCACAGGCTCCTACGAGCAGTACTTC; cdr3_aa: CAWSATGSYEQYF
v_call: TRBV3-1/TRBV3-2; j_call: TRBJ2-7; clone_size: once; cdr3_length: 12; d_call: .; cdr3_nt: TGTGCCAGCAGCCATCGGATCTACGAGCAGTACTTC; cdr3_aa: CASSHRIYEQYF
v_call: TRBV16; j_call: TRBJ1-3; clone_size: .; cdr3_length: 15; d_call: .; cdr3_nt: TGTGCCAGCAGCCAAGGGGGAGCGACTGGAAACACCATATATTTT; cdr3_aa: CASSQGGATGNTIYF
v_call: TRBV27; j_call: TRBJ2-2; clone_size: .; cdr3_length: 15; d_call: .; cdr3_nt: TGTGCCAGCAGTTTATTCGCAGGGACCTCTTCCAGGCTGTTTTTT; cdr3_aa: CASSLFAGTSSRLFF
v_call: TRBV5-1; j_call: TRBJ1-1; clone_size: .; cdr3_length: 14; d_call: .; cdr3_nt: TGCGCCAGCAGCTTGACCAGGGCTAACACTGAAGCTTTCTTT; cdr3_aa: CASSLTRANTEAFF
v_call: TRBV7-8; j_call: TRBJ2-7; clone_size: .; cdr3_length: 13; d_call: TRBD1; cdr3_nt: TGTGCCAGCACAGGGGGTATCTCCTACGAGCAGTACTTC; cdr3_aa: CASTGGISYEQYF
v_call: TRBV6-4; j_call: TRBJ1-1; clone_size: once; cdr3_length: 13; d_call: TRBD1; cdr3_nt: TGTGCCAGCAGTGGGACAGGGGAGACTGAAGCTTTCTTT; cdr3_aa: CASSGTGETEAFF